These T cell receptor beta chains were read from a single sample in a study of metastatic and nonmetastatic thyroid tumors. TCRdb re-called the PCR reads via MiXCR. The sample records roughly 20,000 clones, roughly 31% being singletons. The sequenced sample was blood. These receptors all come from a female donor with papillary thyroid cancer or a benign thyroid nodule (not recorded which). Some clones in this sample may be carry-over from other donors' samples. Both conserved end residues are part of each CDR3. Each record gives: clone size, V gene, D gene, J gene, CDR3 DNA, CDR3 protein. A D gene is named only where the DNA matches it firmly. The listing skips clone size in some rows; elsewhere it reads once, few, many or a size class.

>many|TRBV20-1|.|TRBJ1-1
TGCAGTGCTAGAGATGATCGATCCCCCGGCACTGAAGCTTTCTTT
CSARDDRSPGTEAFF
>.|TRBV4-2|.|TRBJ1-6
TGTGCCAGCAGCCAAGATGAGGGGACTGGTAATTCACCCCTCCACTTT
CASSQDEGTGNSPLHF
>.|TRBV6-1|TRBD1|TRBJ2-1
TGTGCCAGAAGTGAAGAGCAGGGACAGGGGGCAGATGAGCAGTTCTTC
CARSEEQGQGADEQFF
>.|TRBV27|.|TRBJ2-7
TGTGCCAGCAGTTTATCCCGGCAAAGCTCCTACGAGCAGTACTTC
CASSLSRQSSYEQYF
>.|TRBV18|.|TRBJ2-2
TGTGCCAGCTCACCACGTCGGGGGACCGGGGAGCTGTTTTTT
CASSPRRGTGELFF
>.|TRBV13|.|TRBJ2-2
TGTGCCAGCAGCCCCCTGGCCGGGGAGCTGTTTTTT
CASSPLAGELFF
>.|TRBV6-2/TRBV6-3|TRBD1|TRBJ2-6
TGTGCCAGCGACGAGTGGGGGGACAGGGCCCTCTCTGGGGCCAACGTCCTGACTTTC
CASDEWGDRALSGANVLTF
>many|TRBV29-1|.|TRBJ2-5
TGCAGCGTTGACGTCGTCCAAGAGACCCAGTACTTC
CSVDVVQETQYF
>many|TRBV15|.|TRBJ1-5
TGTGCCACCAGCAGGGACAATCAGCCCCAGCATTTT
CATSRDNQPQHF
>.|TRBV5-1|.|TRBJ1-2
TGCGCCAGCAGCTTAACAGGCTACGAAACGGGCTATGGCTACACCTTC
CASSLTGYETGYGYTF
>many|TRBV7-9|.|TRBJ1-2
TGTGCCAGCAGCTTAGGGGGGGCGCAATATGGCTACACCTTC
CASSLGGAQYGYTF
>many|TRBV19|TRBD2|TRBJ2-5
TGTGCCAGTACGGGACTAGCGGGACAAGAGACCCAGTACTTC
CASTGLAGQETQYF
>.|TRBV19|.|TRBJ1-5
TGTGCCAGTAGTATAAATCAGCAGGTTGGTCAGCCCCAGCATTTT
CASSINQQVGQPQHF
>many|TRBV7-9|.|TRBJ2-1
TGTGCCAGCAGCTTTCGACTAGACGACAATGAGCAGTTCTTC
CASSFRLDDNEQFF
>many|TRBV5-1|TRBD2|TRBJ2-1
TGCGCCAGCAGCCCCCGCCCGCTGGGACTAGCGAGGGTCTACAATGAGCAGTTCTTC
CASSPRPLGLARVYNEQFF
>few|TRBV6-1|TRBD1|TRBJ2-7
TGTGCCAGCAGTCCCCAGGTCGGGACAGGGGGGGGCGAGCAGTACTTC
CASSPQVGTGGGEQYF
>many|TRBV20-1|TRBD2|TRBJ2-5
TGCAGTGCTAGAGATGGCGGGAGATTGGAGACCCAGTACTTC
CSARDGGRLETQYF
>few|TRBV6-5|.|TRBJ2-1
TGTGCCAGCAGTTACGACGGAGAACCGTTCTTC
CASSYDGEPFF
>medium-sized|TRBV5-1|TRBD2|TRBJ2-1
TGCGCCAGCAGCTTGGGACTAGCGGGAGAAGGGAATGAGCAGTTCTTC
CASSLGLAGEGNEQFF
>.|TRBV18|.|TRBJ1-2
TGTGCCAGCTCACCGTCAAGCCTACAGGGATCCTATGGCTACACCTTC
CASSPSSLQGSYGYTF
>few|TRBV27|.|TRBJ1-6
TGTGCCAGCAGTGCCACGAATAATTCACCCCTCCACTTT
CASSATNNSPLHF
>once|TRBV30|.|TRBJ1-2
TGTGCCTGGAGTCGTACAGACAGGACCTATGGCTACACCTTC
CAWSRTDRTYGYTF
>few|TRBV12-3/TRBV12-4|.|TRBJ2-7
TGTGCCAGCAGTCGGGACAGCGGGGGCTTGGGGGAGCAGTACTTC
CASSRDSGGLGEQYF
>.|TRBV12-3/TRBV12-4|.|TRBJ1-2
TGTGCCAGCAGTTTTCGGCCAGATTATGGCTACACCTTC
CASSFRPDYGYTF
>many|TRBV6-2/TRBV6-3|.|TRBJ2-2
TGTGCCAGCAGTTACAGGGACACCGGGGAGCTGTTTTTT
CASSYRDTGELFF
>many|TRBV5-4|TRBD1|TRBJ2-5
TGTGCCAGCAGCCTAATAGACAGGGTGAGAGAGACCCAGTACTTC
CASSLIDRVRETQYF
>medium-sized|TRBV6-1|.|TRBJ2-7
TGTGCCAGCGGGCAATACGAGCAGTACTTC
CASGQYEQYF
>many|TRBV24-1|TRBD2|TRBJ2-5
TGTGCCACCAGTGATGTTATTAGCGGGGGGGCAGTGGAGACCCAGTACTTC
CATSDVISGGAVETQYF
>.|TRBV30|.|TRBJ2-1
TGTGCCTGGAGTGCGGGGGCCGGTTTTTTGTATGAGCAGTTCTTC
CAWSAGAGFLYEQFF
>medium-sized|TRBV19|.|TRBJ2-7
TGTGCCAGTAGTATACAAGAGACGGTGAGCTCCTACGAGCAGTACTTC
CASSIQETVSSYEQYF
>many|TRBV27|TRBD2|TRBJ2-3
TGTGCCACCAAGACTAGCGCTTCCACAGATACGCAGTATTTT
CATKTSASTDTQYF
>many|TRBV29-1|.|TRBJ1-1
TGCAGCGTTTTCGGGGGGCTGAACACTGAAGCTTTCTTT
CSVFGGLNTEAFF
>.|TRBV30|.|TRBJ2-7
TGTGCCTGGAGTGAATCCTACGAGCAGTACTTC
CAWSESYEQYF
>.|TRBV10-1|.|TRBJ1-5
TGCGCCAGCAGTGGAAAAGGGAGGGCTCAGCCCCAGCATTTT
CASSGKGRAQPQHF
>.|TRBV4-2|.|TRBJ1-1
TGTGCCAGCAGCCAAGATCTGGGGAAAGGGAACACTGAAGATTTCTTT
CASSQDLGKGNTEDFF
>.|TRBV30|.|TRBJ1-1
TGTGCCTGGAGTGTTGGCGGGAACGCTGAAGCTTTCTTT
CAWSVGGNAEAFF
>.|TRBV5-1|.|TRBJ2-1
TGCGCCAGCAGCACCCGGCCATCGATAAGCTCCTACAATGAGCAGTTCTTC
CASSTRPSISSYNEQFF
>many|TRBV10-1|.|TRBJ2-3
TGCGCCAGCAGTGAGTCGGGCGGGGACATGACAGATACGCAGTATTTT
CASSESGGDMTDTQYF
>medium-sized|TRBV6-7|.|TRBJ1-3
TGTGCCAGCAGTTACTCCGGGACATCTGGAAACACCATATATTTT
CASSYSGTSGNTIYF
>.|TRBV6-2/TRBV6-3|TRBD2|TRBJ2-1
TGTGCCAGCAGTTACTCGGGTGGGGGACTAGCGGGAGTCTACAATGAGCAGTTCTTC
CASSYSGGGLAGVYNEQFF
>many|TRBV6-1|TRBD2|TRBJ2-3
TGTGCCAGCACCCGTAGCGGGAGGCGTAGGGGAGATACGCAGTATTTT
CASTRSGRRRGDTQYF
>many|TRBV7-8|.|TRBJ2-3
TGTGCCAGCAGTAAATCCGGGACTCCCTACACAGATACGCAGTATTTT
CASSKSGTPYTDTQYF
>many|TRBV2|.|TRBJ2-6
TGTGCCAGCAGTGACAGGGGTGGGGCCAACGTCCTGACTTTC
CASSDRGGANVLTF